These 31 T cell receptor beta chains were all obtained from the same sample, sequenced in a study of cytomegalovirus exposure and HLA in healthy donors. Primers included in the PCR were 60 Vbeta and 13 Jbeta primers. Repertoires were generated with immunoSEQ multiplex PCR, while TCRdb's copy carries only in-frame clones and drops some. The sample contains approximately 100,000 clones, 65% to 80% of which appear only once. Sequencing used PBMCs. The source of these receptors is a woman in her late teens or twenties in good health and CMV-seropositive.

The rearrangement links TRBV6-1 to TRBJ2-5; maybe TRBD2 (6 bases). The CDR3 covers 12 residues. V was cut by 9 bases and J by 4 bases, with 12 bases left in between. Germline CDR1 is MNHNS and CDR2 is SASEGT. The CDR3 region has the DNA TGTGCCAGTCGAACTAGCACAGAGACCCAGTACTTC. Its translation: CASRTSTETQYF.

The gene calls are TRBV5-1 and TRBJ2-1; D possibly corresponds to TRBD1 (6 bases). This CDR3 has 11 amino acids. V shed 5 bases and J shed 9 bases, with 9 bases lying between them. Germline lookup yields CDR1 SGHRS and CDR2 YFSETQ. This chain's CDR3 is CASRLTGEQFF. As DNA, the CDR3 is TGCGCCAGCAGACTGACAGGTGAGCAGTTCTTC.

On this clone itself: The junction departs from the called germline gene at one end, perhaps through a read error. The rearrangement links TRBV7-9 to TRBJ2-7; unclear D gene. The CDR3 covers 9 residues. Germline assignment: CDR1 SEHNR and CDR2 FQNEAQ (reference sequence). This CDR3 reads CASSLGGDF. The CDR3 region has the DNA TGTGCCAGCAGCTTAGGTGGAGACTTC.

The count of this clone is one. The chain joins TRBV2 to TRBJ1-6; D remains ambiguous. The CDR3 runs to 14 residues. Germline loops: CDR1 SNHLY, CDR2 FYNNEI. V was shortened by 0 bases and J by 10 bases, with 10 bases between the two germline ends. CDR3 in DNA: TGTGCCAGCAGTGAAGCTTGGGGAGGCTCACCCCTCCACTTT. Its translation is CASSEAWGGSPLHF.

This clone was seen a handful of times. The V and J genes are TRBV4-1 and TRBJ2-2; a weak D match, TRBD2 (5 bases). The CDR3 extends over 15 amino acids. Trimming stripped 4 bases from V and 2 bases from J, with 11 bases between. Looked up from germline, CDR1 is MGHRA and CDR2 is YSYEKL. Written as DNA, the CDR3 is TGCGCCAGCAGCCTCGAGGGCAGAAACACCGGGGAGCTGTTTTTT. It codes for CASSLEGRNTGELFF.

The rearrangement links TRBV4-1 to TRBJ2-3; 8 bases map to TRBD1. The CDR3 contains 16 residues. Germline CDR1 MGHRA, CDR2 YSYEKL. V gave up 3 bases and J gave up 3 bases; unmatched junction bases: 8. The CDR3 region has the DNA TGCGCCAGCAGCCACCCCAGACAGGGGATAACAGATACGCAGTATTTT. Its protein product is CASSHPRQGITDTQYF.

This sequence joins TRBV27 and TRBJ2-7; D may be TRBD1 (5 bases). Trimming shortened V by 5 bases and J by 3 bases, and 14 bases separated the two germline ends. CDR3 size: 14 residues. Germline V gene data show CDR1 as MNHEY and CDR2 as SMNVEV (reference sequence). As DNA, the CDR3 is TGTGCCAGCAGTCGCTCCAGGGTGCTCTACGAGCAGTACTTC. Translation gives CASSRSRVLYEQYF.

The J gene is TRBJ2-2, the V gene TRBV15; unclear D gene. This CDR3 is built from 13 residues. Looked up from germline, CDR1 is LNHNV and CDR2 is YYDKDF (reference sequence). V lost 1 base and J 5 bases, leaving 5 bases between the germline ends. The CDR3 nucleotides are TGTGCCACCAGCAGAGTCCGGACCGGGGAGCTGTTTTTT. Protein: CATSRVRTGELFF.

J is TRBJ1-2 and V is TRBV11-1; 9 bases agree with TRBD1. V gave up 5 bases and J gave up 9 bases; unmatched junction bases: 7. CDR3 size: 13 residues. CDR1 and CDR2 (germline): SGHAT, FQDESV (reference sequence). In DNA, the CDR3 is TGTGCCAGCAGCCTACAAGGACAGGGGAGCTACACCTTC. The encoded protein is CASSLQGQGSYTF.

V is TRBV9 and J is TRBJ2-2; possibly TRBD2 for D (6 bases). The germline V and J ends were trimmed by 1 base and 3 bases, with 10 bases remaining between them. The CDR3 consists of 15 residues. Germline CDR1 and CDR2: SGDLS and YYNGEE. The CDR3 coding sequence is TGTGCCAGCAGCGTAACGGGACTCGACACCGGGGAGCTGTTTTTT. This translates into CASSVTGLDTGELFF.

The chain has TRBV7-3 and TRBJ2-1; possibly TRBD1 for D (6 bases). The V end was cut by 3 bases, the J end by 4 bases, with 13 bases between. The germline V gene has CDR1 SGHTA and CDR2 FQGTGA. The CDR3 sequence is 15 residues long. DNA for the CDR3: TGTGCCAGCAGCTTGGCCCCAGGGGATTACAATGAGCAGTTCTTC. Translation: CASSLAPGDYNEQFF.

This chain uses TRBV13 with TRBJ1-3; D gene uncertain. This CDR3 comprises 14 residues. V shed 0 bases and J shed 3 bases, with 6 bases lying between them. CDR1 is PRHDT, CDR2 FYEKMQ, per germline (reference sequence). CDR3 bases: TGTGCCAGCAGCTTAGGCCTCTTTGGAAACACCATATATTTT. Translated: CASSLGLFGNTIYF.

The chain uses TRBV7-6 and TRBJ2-7; D is perhaps TRBD2 (5 bases). V shed 1 base and J shed 1 base, with 14 bases lying between them. This CDR3 comprises 16 residues. CDR1 and CDR2 (germline): SGHVS, FNYEAQ. CDR3 region: CASSLGPRRLSYEQYF. CDR3 sequence (DNA): TGTGCCAGCAGCTTAGGGCCGAGGAGGCTTTCCTACGAGCAGTACTTC.

The table lists this clone with a few counts. The chain employs TRBV29-1 and TRBJ1-2, with 9 bases aligning to TRBD1. V was clipped by 6 bases and J by 6 bases; unmatched bases: 2. The CDR3 is 11 residues long. Looked up from germline, CDR1 is SQVTM and CDR2 is ANQGSEA. The CDR3 spells CSVRTGDGYTF. The CDR3 region has the DNA TGCAGCGTGAGGACAGGGGATGGCTACACCTTC.

The V call is TRBV9, the J call TRBJ2-3; possible D gene TRBD2, 5 bases. Germline CDR1 reads SGDLS; CDR2 reads YYNGEE. Trimming took off 0 bases at V and 4 bases at J, with 12 bases between the two ends. This CDR3 is built from 15 residues. CDR3 DNA sequence: TGTGCCAGCAGCGTAGAACTAGTCGGGGCAGATACGCAGTATTTT. Its translation is CASSVELVGADTQYF.

CDR3 bases: TGTGCCAGCAGGGGCGGACAGGGCTCCTACGAGCAGTACTTC. Translating gives CASRGGQGSYEQYF. The chain joins TRBV27 to TRBJ2-7; 8 nucleotides agree with TRBD1. The junction had 4 bases not matched to a gene; V was cut back by 6 bases and J by 0 bases. This CDR3 contains 14 residues. Germline V gene sequence: CDR1 MNHEY, CDR2 SMNVEV (reference sequence).

The rearrangement links TRBV5-6 to TRBJ1-1; weak D call: TRBD1 (6 bases). Germline values: CDR1 SGHDT, CDR2 YYEEEE. This CDR3 is built from 15 residues. Between the trimmed V and J ends, which lost 4 bases and 0 bases, there was a span of 13 bases. The DNA of the CDR3 is TGTGCCAGCAGCCCCGCCGGGACACTGAACACTGAAGCTTTCTTT. This encodes CASSPAGTLNTEAFF.

The V and J genes are TRBV7-9 and TRBJ2-7; the match to TRBD2 covers 7 bases. V lost 4 bases and J lost 7; bases outside the gene matches: 10. CDR1 and CDR2 (germline): SEHNR, FQNEAQ (reference sequence). This CDR3 is 14 amino acids long. The CDR3 coding sequence is TGTGCCAGCAGCTCGGAAGCGGGGCGCCGAGAGCAGTACTTC. Amino acid sequence: CASSSEAGRREQYF.

This clone was detected a few times. The chain links TRBV27 to TRBJ1-5, with 7 bases aligning to TRBD1. V lost 2 bases and J lost 3; bases outside the gene matches: 7. The CDR3 contains 16 residues. The germline V gene encodes CDR1 MNHEY and CDR2 SMNVEV (reference sequence). The CDR3 bases are TGTGCCAGCAGTTTAGGACAGGCCAAGGTCAATCAGCCCCAGCATTTT. Translating it yields CASSLGQAKVNQPQHF.

In its sample, this clone was seen a few times. The chain has TRBV7-2 and TRBJ2-5; the D is unclear. V gave up 5 bases and J gave up 5 bases, with 15 bases separating them. The V gene's germline CDR1 is SGHTA and CDR2 FQGNSA. The CDR3 runs to 14 residues. For the CDR3, the DNA is TGTGCCAGCAGCAACGACTCCCGGGTGGAGACCCAGTACTTC. As protein: CASSNDSRVETQYF. Supplemented by reference TRBV7-2 and TRBJ2-5, the full variable domain reads GAGVSQSPSNKVTEKGKDVELRCDPISGHTALYWYRQSLGQGLEFLIYFQGNSAPDKSGLPSDRFSAERTGGSVSTLTIQRTQQEDSAVYLCASSNDSRVETQYFGPGTRLLVL.

The sample holds one count of this clone. The chain employs TRBV12-5 and TRBJ2-2, with 8 bases aligning to TRBD1. The V segment lost 1 base and the J segment 4 bases; nucleotides outside the gene matches: 2. CDR1 and CDR2 (germline): LGHNT, FRNRAP. The CDR3 length is 15 residues. The CDR3 protein is CASGLGTGGTGELFF. DNA of the CDR3: TGTGCTAGTGGTTTGGGAACAGGGGGCACCGGGGAGCTGTTTTTT.

The genes are TRBV4-3 and TRBJ2-5; D unresolved. The end of the DNA fits TRBJ2-7 better, so the J call may be wrong. This CDR3 comprises 14 residues. CDR1 LGHNA and CDR2 YSLEER come from the germline V gene. The CDR3 protein is CASSQEYRPYEQYF. The CDR3, as DNA: TGCGCCAGCAGCCAAGAGTACCGTCCCTACGAGCAGTACTTC.

The V call is TRBV6-1, the J call TRBJ1-1; D is ambiguous. The CDR3 spans 12 residues. Germline V CDR1 and CDR2: MNHNS, SASEGT. V was clipped by 2 bases and J by 3 bases, with 4 bases between them. CDR3 sequence: CASSESYTEAFF. Written as DNA, the CDR3 is TGTGCCAGCAGTGAAAGCTACACTGAAGCTTTCTTT.

The chain employs TRBV9 and TRBJ1-2; tentatively, D is TRBD1 (6 bases). CDR1 SGDLS and CDR2 YYNGEE come from the germline V gene. The CDR3 has 14 residues. V lost 1 base and J 4 bases, leaving 11 bases between the germline ends. The CDR3 reads CASSVWDTRYGYTF. As DNA, the CDR3 is TGTGCCAGCAGCGTATGGGACACTCGCTATGGCTACACCTTC.

The chain is built from TRBV7-6 and TRBJ2-1; no reliable D call. The CDR3 extends over 16 amino acids. Germline loops: CDR1 SGHVS, CDR2 FNYEAQ. V dropped 2 bases and J dropped 6 bases, with 17 bases sitting between them. The CDR3 reads CASSLRSPAGSNEQFF. The CDR3 coding sequence is TGTGCCAGCAGCTTACGATCGCCAGCAGGAAGCAATGAGCAGTTCTTC.

The chain couples TRBV14 to TRBJ2-3; possibly TRBD2 for D (6 bases). V was shortened by 4 bases and J by 2 bases, with 16 bases between the two germline ends. This CDR3 contains 16 residues. Germline CDR1 reads SGHDN; CDR2 reads FVKESK. The CDR3: CASSPKGAGLTDTQYF. The CDR3 region has the DNA TGTGCCAGCAGCCCTAAAGGGGCGGGGCTCACAGATACGCAGTATTTT.

The CDR3 DNA reads as TGTGCCAGTAGTATCCTAGCGGGAGGTGTATCCTACGAGCAGTACTTC. Translating gives CASSILAGGVSYEQYF. V is TRBV19 and J is TRBJ2-7; 11 bases line up with TRBD2. The germline V gene encodes CDR1 LNHDA and CDR2 SQIVND (reference sequence). Germline trimming cut 3 bases from V and 1 base from J; bases unmatched to any gene: 5. The CDR3 loop spans 16 amino acids.

This chain uses TRBV7-9 with TRBJ2-1; 8 bases agree with TRBD2. V was clipped by 6 bases and J by 10 bases; unmatched bases: 5. Germline V gives CDR1 SEHNR, CDR2 FQNEAQ (reference sequence). The length of the CDR3 is 12 residues. DNA of the CDR3: TGTGCCAGCAGGACGGGAGGGTACGAGCAGTTCTTC. It yields the protein CASRTGGYEQFF.

In its sample, this clone was seen a few times. CDR3 in amino acids: CASSHRQDSGANVLTF. The CDR3 DNA sequence: TGCGCCAGCAGCCATAGACAGGACTCTGGGGCCAACGTCCTGACTTTC. The chain couples TRBV5-1 to TRBJ2-6, with a possible D match to TRBD1 (6 bases). The CDR3 covers 16 residues. Germline CDR1 SGHRS, CDR2 YFSETQ. Trimming removed 4 bases at V and 0 bases at J, with 11 bases between.

The chain joins TRBV14 to TRBJ1-4; D remains ambiguous. The CDR3 covers 16 residues. The V gene's germline CDR1 is SGHDN and CDR2 FVKESK. The ends were cut back, 0 bases at V and 0 bases at J, with 8 bases in the middle. The CDR3 region is CASSQEKAATNEKLFF. CDR3 in DNA: TGTGCCAGCAGCCAAGAGAAGGCGGCAACTAATGAAAAACTGTTTTTT.

V usage is TRBV2 and J usage is TRBJ2-1; perhaps TRBD2 as D (6 bases). The ends were cut back, 5 bases at V and 0 bases at J, with 8 bases in the middle. Germline lookup yields CDR1 SNHLY and CDR2 FYNNEI. The length of the CDR3 is 14 residues. CDR3 sequence (DNA): TGTGCCAGCAGTCCGGACTACTCCTACAATGAGCAGTTCTTC. Translated: CASSPDYSYNEQFF. The full variable domain, completed using reference TRBV2 and TRBJ2-1, is EPEVTQTPSHQVTQMGQEVILRCVPISNHLYFYWYRQILGQKVEFLVSFYNNEISEKSEIFDDQFSVERPDGSNFTLKIRSTKLEDSAMYFCASSPDYSYNEQFFGPGTRLTVL.